The 12 T cell receptor beta chains listed next were all sequenced from one sample in a study of shared clonotypes between healthy human individuals (dated by TCRdb to 2018 to 2020). Libraries were built with the immunoSEQ multiplex PCR assay. TCRdb mirrors the immuneACCESS table, restricted to in-frame sequences. Some clones are absent from its copies; in checked studies, under half trace to an unresolved V gene, and the reason for the others is unknown. The sample table lists about half a million clones, about 76% of them with a count of one. Under 15% of the sample is held by the ten biggest clonotypes. The sample consisted of PBMCs. These receptors originate from a woman aged 35 to 49 in good health. Some clones in this sample may be carry-over from other donors' samples.

This chain links TRBV30 with TRBJ2-7, with D possibly called TRBD1 or TRBD2 (5 bases each). The CDR3 is 15 residues long. The ends were cut back, 5 bases at V and 6 bases at J, with 23 bases in the middle. CDR1 is GTSNPN, CDR2 SVGIG, per germline (reference sequence). CDR3: CAWSPPGRSGLEQYF. The DNA of the CDR3 is TGTGCCTGGTCCCCCCCGGGACGGAGTGGGCTCGAGCAGTACTTC.

This chain joins TRBV30 and TRBJ2-5; 8 nucleotides line up with TRBD1. The CDR3 loop spans 15 amino acids. The V gene's germline CDR1 is GTSNPN and CDR2 SVGIG (reference sequence). V lost 0 bases and J lost 5; bases outside the gene matches: 8. The CDR3 coding sequence is TGTGCCTGGAGTGTAGGGCAGGGGGCGGGGGAGACCCAGTACTTC. Translating gives CAWSVGQGAGETQYF. The full variable domain, rest sourced from reference TRBV30 and TRBJ2-5, is SQTIHQWPATLVQPVGSPLSLECTVEGTSNPNLYWYRQAAGRGLQLLFYSVGIGQISSEVPQNLSASRPQDRQFILSSKKLLLSDSGFYLCAWSVGQGAGETQYFGPGTRLLVL.

The V call is TRBV6-5, the J call TRBJ2-7, with 10 nucleotides matching TRBD2. The ends lost 7 bases at V and 1 base at J; junction bases unmatched: 4. The germline V gene encodes CDR1 MNHEY and CDR2 SVGAGI. The CDR3 totals 14 residues. Written as DNA, the CDR3 is TGTGCCAGCAAGCGGGGGGGGACATCCTACGAGCAGTACTTC. It codes for CASKRGGTSYEQYF.

The V and J genes are TRBV6-6 and TRBJ1-6; D gene uncertain. The CDR3 consists of 14 residues. Trimming left V 2 bases short and J 8 bases short, with 10 bases between. In germline, CDR1 is MNHNY, CDR2 SVGAGI (reference sequence). This CDR3 is CASSYRGGDSPLHF. CDR3 nucleotide sequence: TGTGCCAGCAGTTACCGGGGAGGTGATTCACCCCTCCACTTT.

J is TRBJ1-4 and V is TRBV5-1; D is possibly TRBD1 (5 bases). Trimming took off 3 bases at V and 3 bases at J, with 9 bases between the two ends. The CDR3 is 14 amino acids. Germline CDR1 and CDR2: SGHRS and YFSETQ. The CDR3 protein is CASSSGLPNEKLFF. DNA of the CDR3: TGCGCCAGCAGCTCGGGGCTACCTAATGAAAAACTGTTTTTT.

The V and J genes are TRBV4-1 and TRBJ2-7; D is uncertain. Trimming took 5 bases from V and 4 from J, leaving 15 bases between them. Germline V gives CDR1 MGHRA, CDR2 YSYEKL. CDR3 length: 14 residues. The CDR3 bases are TGCGCCAGCAGCGCACGTGTCCCCGGATACGAGCAGTACTTC. Encoded protein: CASSARVPGYEQYF.

This rearrangement joins TRBV6-1 to TRBJ1-1; D not resolved. Germline CDR1 reads MNHNS; CDR2 reads SASEGT. Trimming shortened V by 4 bases and J by 5 bases, and 17 bases separated the two germline ends. The CDR3 is 15 residues long. The CDR3 loop reads CASSVLGSSGTEAFF. The CDR3 DNA follows: TGTGCCAGCAGTGTGTTAGGGTCCTCAGGAACTGAAGCTTTCTTT.

This chain connects TRBV29-1 to TRBJ2-1; 8 bases line up with TRBD2. The V and J ends lost 7 bases and 8 bases, in that order; junction bases with no gene match: 10. The CDR3 loop spans 13 amino acids. Germline CDR1 SQVTM, CDR2 ANQGSEA. This CDR3 is CSASGSRTDEQFF. The CDR3 DNA sequence: TGCAGCGCAAGCGGGAGTCGAACGGATGAGCAGTTCTTC.

This clone is a singleton in its sample. J is TRBJ2-7 and V is TRBV9; 9 bases map to TRBD1. This CDR3 region has 16 residues. With V trimmed by 1 base and J by 2 bases, 7 bases remained unmatched. CDR1 is SGDLS, CDR2 YYNGEE, per germline. CDR3 DNA: TGTGCCAGCAGCGTACATGGGACAGGGTTACCCTACGAGCAGTACTTC. Translating it yields CASSVHGTGLPYEQYF.

This clone was observed a single time. J is TRBJ2-5 and V is TRBV9; possibly TRBD2 for D (6 bases). Trimming left V 7 bases short and J 3 bases short, with 22 bases between. The CDR3 is 16 amino acids. The V gene's germline CDR1 is SGDLS and CDR2 YYNGEE. The CDR3 DNA sequence: TGTGCCAGCGCCCAATCGACGGGGGAAGGTAAAGAGACCCAGTACTTC. Its translation: CASAQSTGEGKETQYF.

This chain uses TRBV5-1 with TRBJ2-5; D is unresolved. The CDR3 loop spans 15 amino acids. The V and J ends lost 1 base and 0 bases respectively, with 10 bases between them. The V gene's germline CDR1 is SGHRS and CDR2 YFSETQ. CDR3 sequence reads: CASSLRSPNQETQYF. The CDR3 bases are TGCGCCAGCAGCTTGCGCTCTCCGAACCAAGAGACCCAGTACTTC. Together with reference TRBV5-1 and TRBJ2-5, the CDR3 gives the full variable domain: KAGVTQTPRYLIKTRGQQVTLSCSPISGHRSVSWYQQTPGQGLQFLFEYFSETQRNKGNFPGRFSGRQFSNSRSEMNVSTLELGDSALYLCASSLRSPNQETQYFGPGTRLLVL.

The CDR3 loop reads CASSLDRATEAFF. DNA of the CDR3: TGTGCCAGCAGTTTGGACAGGGCCACTGAAGCTTTCTTT. The rearrangement joins TRBV27 to TRBJ1-1, with 8 bases that match TRBD1. The V gene's germline CDR1 is MNHEY and CDR2 SMNVEV (reference sequence). This CDR3 has 13 amino acids. Trimming removed 3 bases from V and 4 bases from J; junction bases left unmatched: 1.